The source of this T cell receptor (beta chain) is a study of shared clonotypes between healthy human individuals. The V end lost 4 bases, the J end lost 0 bases, and 13 bases lay between the germline ends. CDR3 size: 15 residues. Per germline, CDR1 SGDLS and CDR2 YYNGEE. This clone was observed a handful of times. Generated by immunoSEQ multiplex PCR, the TCRdb table keeps only in-frame clones and is missing some. The profile shows 2 million to 2.5 million clones, roughly 95% of them singletons. Sequencing was performed on naive CD4+ T cells sorted from blood. Subset in this sample: CD45RA+ positively selected. The chain recombines TRBV9 with TRBJ1-1, with D perhaps TRBD1 (5 bases). This sequence was found in a man between 18 and 29 years old in good health. The CDR3 loop is CASSPHGAVNTEAFF. As DNA, the CDR3 is TGTGCCAGCAGCCCCCACGGGGCGGTGAACACTGAAGCTTTCTTT. The complete variable domain, with remaining parts taken from reference TRBV9 and TRBJ1-1, reads DSGVTQTPKHLITATGQRVTLRCSPRSGDLSVYWYQQSLDQGLQFLIQYYNGEERAKGNILERFSAQQFPDLHSELNLSSLELGDSALYFCASSPHGAVNTEAFFGQGTRLTVV.